This TCR beta chain was identified in a study of blood T cell repertoires in COVID-19. Whole-study context: Spain, Italy and the United States supplied samples that represented acute and convalescent COVID-19.

Germline CDR1 SNHLY, CDR2 FYNNEI. This CDR3 spans 14 amino acids. J lost 4 bases, V lost 4 bases, and 1 base had no gene match. Authors' data handling: Nucleated cell number was recorded as an estimate derived from reference gene primer amplification. The table came from immunoSEQ multiplex PCR; TCRdb's copy has only in-frame clones and leaves some out. D and trimming were read from the DNA, whereas the V and J calls and clone size are those reported in that table. Among over 85,000 clones listed, 85% to 90% were seen once. The sequencing input was peripheral blood. The sequence was obtained from a man aged 55 to 70 with acute or convalescent COVID-19. This rearrangement joins TRBV2 to TRBJ2-3; 11 positions agree with TRBD2. This CDR3 is CASSVSGGADTQYF. The CDR3 DNA is TGTGCCAGCAGTGTTAGCGGGGGGGCAGATACGCAGTATTTT.